This is a list of T cell receptor beta chains from one sample in a study of blood T cell repertoires in COVID-19. Some clones are missing from TCRdb's copy, which holds only in-frame ones; the method was immunoSEQ multiplex PCR. The table includes more than 200,000 clones, roughly 90% detected once. Sequenced: peripheral blood. The source is a woman aged 55-70 years with acute or convalescent COVID-19. Each CDR3 is given with its conserved first and last residue. A D gene is named only where the DNA matches it firmly. Clone sizes are given selectively: once, few, many, or a class where the clone is expanded.

TRBV4-3	TRBJ2-1	NA	TRBD2	CASSPELAGGFNEQFF	TGCGCCAGCAGCCCAGAATTAGCGGGAGGCTTCAATGAGCAGTTCTTC
TRBV6-5	TRBJ2-7	NA	NA	CASSYGAAAYEQYF	TGTGCCAGCAGTTACGGAGCGGCGGCCTACGAGCAGTACTTC
TRBV27	TRBJ1-6	NA	NA	CASSSAWTVTMGSPLHF	TGTGCCAGCAGTTCCGCATGGACAGTAACTATGGGATCACCCCTCCACTTT
TRBV24-1	TRBJ1-2	NA	NA	CATSDLHTQGWYGYTF	TGTGCCACCAGTGATTTGCACACCCAGGGGTGGTATGGCTACACCTTC
TRBV2	TRBJ1-6	NA	NA	CASSDEGSYNSPLHF	TGTGCCAGCAGTGACGAGGGCTCCTATAATTCACCCCTCCACTTT
TRBV7-3	TRBJ1-2	NA	NA	CASSQTSGGGYTF	TGTGCCAGCAGCCAAACTTCGGGAGGGGGCTACACCTTC
TRBV7-3	TRBJ2-5	NA	TRBD2	CASSLLGGGAETQYF	TGTGCCAGCAGCTTATTAGGCGGGGGGGCTGAGACCCAGTACTTC
TRBV5-1	TRBJ2-5	NA	TRBD2	CASSLWAGEGETQYF	TGCGCCAGCAGCTTGTGGGCGGGAGAGGGAGAGACCCAGTACTTC
TRBV30	TRBJ1-3	NA	TRBD1	CAYRDRILSGNTIYF	TGTGCCTACCGGGACAGAATCCTCTCTGGAAACACCATATATTTT
TRBV28	TRBJ2-7	NA	NA	CASSLAAAQSSYEQYF	TGTGCCAGCAGTTTAGCGGCAGCCCAGAGCTCCTACGAGCAGTACTTC
TRBV6-5	TRBJ1-1	NA	TRBD1	CASRGTGETEAFF	TGTGCCAGCAGGGGGACAGGGGAAACTGAAGCTTTCTTT
TRBV7-9	TRBJ2-2	NA	NA	CASSFYSSNTGELFF	TGTGCCAGCAGCTTTTACAGTTCGAACACCGGGGAGCTGTTTTTT
TRBV7-2	TRBJ2-3	NA	TRBD1	CASSRDRGTDTQYF	TGTGCCAGCAGCCGGGACAGGGGCACAGATACGCAGTATTTT
TRBV11-2	TRBJ2-7	NA	TRBD2	CASSPDGGAGLTYEQYF	TGTGCCAGCAGCCCCGATGGGGGAGCGGGGTTAACCTACGAGCAGTACTTC
TRBV12-5	TRBJ1-2	NA	NA	CASGLGTTNYGYTF	TGTGCTAGTGGTTTGGGGACAACGAACTATGGCTACACCTTC
TRBV2	TRBJ1-3	NA	NA	CASSPQFSGNTIYF	TGTGCCAGCAGTCCGCAGTTCTCTGGAAACACCATATATTTT
TRBV5-1	TRBJ2-2	NA	TRBD1	CASSLGDRGRSGELFF	TGCGCCAGCAGCTTGGGGGACAGGGGGCGAAGCGGGGAGCTGTTTTTT
TRBV9	TRBJ1-4	once	NA	CASSAGFTATNEKLFF	TGTGCCAGCAGCGCAGGGTTCACTGCAACTAATGAAAAACTGTTTTTT
TRBV7-6	TRBJ1-1	NA	NA	CASSLDQGTEAFF	TGTGCCAGCAGCTTAGATCAGGGCACTGAAGCTTTCTTT
TRBV7-9	TRBJ1-1	NA	NA	CASSLAGTHTEAFF	TGTGCCAGCAGCTTAGCGGGGACTCACACTGAAGCTTTCTTT
TRBV10-3	TRBJ1-6	NA	TRBD1	CAISEGTGNSPLHF	TGTGCCATCAGTGAGGGGACAGGGAATTCACCCCTCCACTTT
TRBV11-2	TRBJ2-1	NA	NA	CASSLTYREPLHNEQFF	TGTGCCAGCAGCTTAACATACAGGGAACCCCTCCACAATGAGCAGTTCTTC
TRBV27	TRBJ2-7	NA	TRBD1	CASSSRTGRSSYEQYF	TGTGCCAGCAGTTCCCGGACAGGACGCAGCTCCTACGAGCAGTACTTC
TRBV7-9	TRBJ1-4	NA	NA	CASSLWTVSNEKLFF	TGTGCCAGCAGCTTATGGACAGTGTCTAATGAAAAACTGTTTTTT
TRBV6-5	TRBJ1-2	NA	NA	CASSPDSNYGYTF	TGTGCCAGCAGTCCCGACAGTAACTATGGCTACACCTTC